The 20 T cell receptor beta chains below were found in one sample sequenced in a study of blood T cells in healthy people across ages (dated by TCRdb to between 2015 and 2017). The library was generated by 5' RACE. TCRdb lists the instrument as Illumina HiSeq 2500. A second PCR of about 6 to 12 cycles was run with a J-beta primer mix and a sample-barcoded 5' primer. TCRdb reanalyzed the raw reads on its own, using fastp at Q25 for trimming and MiXCR for clone calling, and kept in-frame beta chains. CDR3 protein sequences are deduplicated, and each keeps its most common genes and DNA. This sample gives 1.5 million to 1.8 million distinct CDR3 sequences in total; roughly two fifths of them show up just once. The top ten clonotypes cover less than 5% of the sample. The sample comprised blood. These receptors were collected from a woman under 30 in good health.

The rearrangement joins TRBV4-1 to TRBJ2-5; TRBD2 might be the D (5 bases). V was shortened by 0 bases and J by 7 bases, with 9 bases between the two germline ends. Germline CDR1 reads MGHRA; CDR2 reads YSYEKL. This CDR3 is 13 amino acids long. The CDR3 reads CASSQDYRGTQYF. CDR3 nucleotide sequence: TGCGCCAGCAGCCAAGACTACCGGGGGACCCAGTACTTC.

This clonotype has a handful of counts. This CDR3 is CASTRTGEGEAFF. CDR3 nucleotide sequence: TGTGCCAGCACCAGAACAGGGGAGGGTGAAGCTTTCTTT. V gene TRBV21-1 combines with J gene TRBJ1-1; TRBD1 reflects the table's D call only, with no check against the DNA. TRBV21-1 is a listed pseudogene. The CDR3 is 13 amino acids.

This rearrangement joins TRBV20-1 to TRBJ2-2; TRBD2 agrees at 9 bases. Per germline, CDR1 DFQATT and CDR2 SNEGSKA (reference sequence). The CDR3 length is 15 residues. V was clipped by 3 bases and J by 9 bases; unmatched bases: 11. CDR3 sequence reads: CSARSLAGRIRELFF. CDR3 coding DNA: TGCAGTGCTAGGTCGCTAGCGGGGCGTATCAGGGAGCTGTTTTTT.

This clonotype was counted only a few times. The chain has TRBV5-6 and TRBJ2-7; no clear D. Germline V CDR1 and CDR2: SGHDT, YYEEEE. This CDR3 is built from 12 residues. Between the trimmed V and J ends, which lost 4 bases and 5 bases, there was a span of 10 bases. The CDR3 spells CASSLLLDEQYF. CDR3 DNA: TGTGCCAGCAGCCTACTGTTGGACGAGCAGTACTTC. Supplemented by reference TRBV5-6 and TRBJ2-7, the full variable domain reads DAGVTQSPTHLIKTRGQQVTLRCSPKSGHDTVSWYQQALGQGPQFIFQYYEEEERQRGNFPDRFSGHQFPNYSSELNVNALLLGDSALYLCASSLLLDEQYFGPGTRLTVT.

In its sample, this clonotype was seen a few times. This rearrangement joins TRBV20-1 to TRBJ1-2, with D perhaps matching TRBD1 (5 bases). V gave up 4 bases and J gave up 3 bases, with 12 bases separating them. CDR3 length: 13 amino acids. Germline V gene lookup returns CDR1 DFQATT and CDR2 SNEGSKA (reference sequence). The DNA for the CDR3 is TGCAGTGCTAAGGTCAGGGCCCACTATGGCTACACCTTC. It translates to CSAKVRAHYGYTF.

This chain connects TRBV5-1 to TRBJ2-1; possibly TRBD1 or TRBD2 for D (6 bases each). The CDR3 covers 14 residues. Per germline, CDR1 SGHRS and CDR2 YFSETQ. V lost 3 bases and J 7 bases, leaving 14 bases between the germline ends. This CDR3 is CASSSVGGRNEQFF. The CDR3 coding sequence is TGCGCCAGCAGCTCCGTAGGGGGGAGGAATGAGCAGTTCTTC.

This clonotype was picked up a small number of times. The chain recombines TRBV7-8 with TRBJ2-3, with D perhaps assigned TRBD1 or TRBD2 (5 bases each). This CDR3 is 15 amino acids long. Per germline, CDR1 SGHVS and CDR2 FQNEAQ. Trimming stripped 5 bases from V and 6 bases from J, with 18 bases between. The CDR3 DNA is TGTGCCAGCAGCAGCACCGGGACCTGGCAGGATACGCAGTATTTT. Translated, it gives CASSSTGTWQDTQYF.

In DNA, the CDR3 is TGTGCTAGTGGTTTGACCACAGGGGGGTCCTACAATGAGCAGTTCTTC. Its translation is CASGLTTGGSYNEQFF. The V call is TRBV12-5, the J call TRBJ2-1; TRBD1 aligns across 8 bases. Germline values: CDR1 LGHNT, CDR2 FRNRAP. Trimming took 2 bases from V and 1 from J; bases not matched to a gene: 4. The CDR3 spans 16 residues.

J is TRBJ2-5 and V is TRBV10-3; unclear D gene. Germline loops: CDR1 ENHRY, CDR2 SYGVKD. V lost 0 bases, J lost 9 bases, and 14 bases lay in between. CDR3 size: 14 residues. The CDR3 nucleotides read TGTGCCATCAGTGAGTCGATTGCCGTTGAGGCCCAGTACTTC. It yields the protein CAISESIAVEAQYF.

CDR3 nucleotide sequence: TGCGCCAGCAGCCAAGAGCCGGGGCTAGCCAATGAGCAGTTCTTC. This translates into CASSQEPGLANEQFF. The J gene is TRBJ2-1, the V gene TRBV4-3, with D possibly called TRBD1 or TRBD2 (5 bases each). V shed 0 bases and J shed 6 bases, with 12 bases lying between them. Germline CDR1 reads LGHNA; CDR2 reads YSLEER. The CDR3 is 15 amino acids.

The chain combines TRBV7-9 with TRBJ1-2, with 9 positions matching TRBD1. CDR1 SEHNR and CDR2 FQNEAQ come from the germline V gene (reference sequence). The CDR3 is 15 residues long. J was trimmed by 7 bases and V by 5 bases; bases with no gene match: 11. The CDR3 DNA reads TGTGCCAGCAGCCTTCCGGGACAGGGAATATTTGGCTACACCTTC. Its translation is CASSLPGQGIFGYTF.

This clonotype has a handful of counts. This chain links TRBV5-1 with TRBJ1-4; 10 nucleotides align to TRBD1. This CDR3 region has 18 residues. Per germline, CDR1 SGHRS and CDR2 YFSETQ. V shed 5 bases and J 8 bases; nucleotides not matched to a gene: 18. As DNA, the CDR3 is TGCGCCAGCAGTCCCGGGACAGGGGATTCCCGAGGGGGCGAAAAACTGTTTTTT. It codes for CASSPGTGDSRGGEKLFF.

This chain connects TRBV2 to TRBJ2-7; 7 bases agree with TRBD2. The CDR3 spans 14 residues. Trimming took 7 bases from V and 0 from J; bases not matched to a gene: 6. Germline V gene data show CDR1 as SNHLY and CDR2 as FYNNEI. The CDR3 DNA reads as TGTGCCAGCATTTACGGCGGGAGCTCCTACGAGCAGTACTTC. Its translation: CASIYGGSSYEQYF.

This chain uses TRBV4-2 with TRBJ1-2; 8 nucleotides agree with TRBD1. Per germline, CDR1 LGHNA and CDR2 YNFKEQ. With V trimmed by 6 bases and J by 0 bases, 6 bases remained unmatched. This CDR3 is 15 amino acids long. CDR3: CASRGDRNPNYGYTF. The CDR3 nucleotides read TGTGCCAGCAGGGGGGACAGGAACCCTAACTATGGCTACACCTTC.

Many counts were recorded for this clonotype. V gene TRBV4-3 combines with J gene TRBJ2-3; D call uncertain. This CDR3 contains 14 residues. Germline loops: CDR1 LGHNA, CDR2 YSLEER. V shed 1 base and J shed 1 base, with 6 bases lying between them. CDR3 sequence: CASSQVEGTDTQYF. The CDR3 region has the DNA TGCGCCAGCAGCCAAGTGGAAGGCACAGATACGCAGTATTTT.

The V and J genes are TRBV6-4 and TRBJ2-1; 8 bases are a match to TRBD1. Germline V CDR1 and CDR2: MRHNA, SNTAGT. Trimming cost V 6 bases and J 3 bases; bases outside gene matches: 4. The CDR3 consists of 14 residues. CDR3 amino acids: CASSEQGDYNEQFF. The CDR3 DNA is TGTGCCAGCAGCGAACAGGGGGACTACAATGAGCAGTTCTTC.

V usage is TRBV5-1 and J usage is TRBJ2-1; 14 bases agree with TRBD2. Unmatched junction bases numbered 6, after V lost 4 bases and J lost 9 bases. There are 15 residues in the CDR3. CDR1 SGHRS and CDR2 YFSETQ come from the germline V gene. CDR3 coding DNA: TGCGCCAGCAGCGGGGGACTAGCGGGAGTCCGTGAGCAGTTCTTC. Amino acid sequence: CASSGGLAGVREQFF.

This chain links TRBV7-2 with TRBJ2-5; D is perhaps TRBD1 or TRBD2 (5 bases each). The length of the CDR3 is 15 residues. V was pared by 1 base and J by 4 bases, with 13 bases between. Germline V gives CDR1 SGHTA, CDR2 FQGNSA. The DNA of the CDR3 is TGTGCCAGCAGCTTAGTGTGGGGGACCCGAGAGACCCAGTACTTC. Translated: CASSLVWGTRETQYF.

This clonotype has just a few counts. The J gene is TRBJ2-7, the V gene TRBV20-1, with D possibly being TRBD1 (6 bases). The CDR3 extends over 12 amino acids. Germline lookup yields CDR1 DFQATT and CDR2 SNEGSKA (reference sequence). V was cut by 6 bases and J by 6 bases, with 15 bases left in between. CDR3 region: CSASMGAGEQYF. CDR3 DNA sequence: TGCAGTGCGTCCATGGGGGCTGGCGAGCAGTACTTC.

The rearrangement joins TRBV6-2 or TRBV6-3 to TRBJ2-1, with 7 bases lining up with TRBD2. The V segment lost 6 bases and the J segment 7 bases; nucleotides outside the gene matches: 9. CDR1 and CDR2 (germline): MNHEY, SVGEGT. CDR3 length: 14 amino acids. The CDR3 here is CASSLGLPLNEQFF. In DNA form, the CDR3 reads TGTGCCAGCAGCCTGGGACTACCCCTTAATGAGCAGTTCTTC.